These 25 T cell receptor beta chains were sequenced from one sample in a study of blood T cell repertoires in COVID-19. Sequenced by immunoSEQ multiplex PCR; TCRdb stores in-frame clones only, minus some. This sample has nearly 250,000 clones, with about 84% found just once. Sequencing input: PBMCs or T cells enriched from blood (not recorded which). These receptors were collected from a woman aged 45-65 years who had recovered from COVID-19.

V and J are TRBV5-1 and TRBJ2-7; D may be TRBD1 (5 bases). Trimming took off 4 bases at V and 6 bases at J, with 11 bases between the two ends. The CDR3 is 12 amino acids. The germline CDR1 and CDR2 sequences are SGHRS and YFSETQ. The CDR3 loop is CASSKDSREQYF. The CDR3 nucleotides are TGCGCCAGCAGCAAAGACAGTCGCGAGCAGTACTTC.

This chain uses TRBV9 with TRBJ2-1, with TRBD2 matching over 10 bases. Looked up from germline, CDR1 is SGDLS and CDR2 is YYNGEE. This CDR3 is built from 15 residues. Germline trimming cut 3 bases from V and 9 bases from J; bases unmatched to any gene: 9. The CDR3 spells CASSGLERGGSEQFF. CDR3 DNA sequence: TGTGCCAGCAGCGGTTTGGAGCGGGGGGGCAGTGAGCAGTTCTTC.

This chain uses TRBV11-3 with TRBJ2-1; D not certain. Germline CDR1 reads SGHNT; CDR2 reads YENEEA. The CDR3 runs to 13 residues. Deletions cut 5 bases from V and 8 bases from J, with 13 bases between. The CDR3 loop is CASSQPGADEQFF. CDR3 DNA sequence: TGTGCCAGCAGCCAACCTGGCGCGGATGAGCAGTTCTTC.

J is TRBJ1-4 and V is TRBV29-1, with D tentatively TRBD1 (5 bases). The CDR3 sequence is 16 residues long. Germline V CDR1 and CDR2: SQVTM, ANQGSEA. V lost 2 bases and J lost 0, with 13 bases in between. CDR3 nucleotide sequence: TGCAGCGTTGAAATTGGGAGGGACGCAACTAATGAAAAACTGTTTTTT. Encoded protein: CSVEIGRDATNEKLFF. The full variable domain, completed using reference TRBV29-1 and TRBJ1-4, is SAVISQKPSRDICQRGTSLTIQCQVDSQVTMMFWYRQQPGQSLTLIATANQGSEATYESGFVIDKFPISRPNLTFSTLTVSNMSPEDSSIYLCSVEIGRDATNEKLFFGSGTQLSVL.

The CDR3 loop reads CASSVGGQGYQPQHF. The CDR3 DNA reads as TGTGCCAGCAGCGTAGGCGGACAGGGGTATCAGCCCCAGCATTTT. The chain uses TRBV9 and TRBJ1-5; 9 nucleotides line up with TRBD1. The junction had 3 bases not matched to a gene; V was cut back by 0 bases and J by 5 bases. Germline CDR1 is SGDLS and CDR2 is YYNGEE. There are 15 residues in the CDR3. Filled out from reference TRBV9 and TRBJ1-5, the complete variable domain reads DSGVTQTPKHLITATGQRVTLRCSPRSGDLSVYWYQQSLDQGLQFLIQYYNGEERAKGNILERFSAQQFPDLHSELNLSSLELGDSALYFCASSVGGQGYQPQHFGDGTRLSIL.

The chain employs TRBV4-1 and TRBJ1-1; D remains ambiguous. Trimming pared 1 base from V and 0 bases from J, leaving 15 bases between. This CDR3 is 17 amino acids long. CDR1 and CDR2 (germline): MGHRA, YSYEKL. CDR3 loop: CASSQGTLGNLNTEAFF. The CDR3 DNA reads TGCGCCAGCAGCCAAGGGACTTTGGGGAACTTGAACACTGAAGCTTTCTTT.

This chain links TRBV4-2 with TRBJ1-2, with 8 bases that match TRBD1. V dropped 0 bases and J dropped 2; count of bases not matched to a gene: 5. The V gene's germline CDR1 is LGHNA and CDR2 YNFKEQ. This CDR3 is 16 amino acids long. The CDR3 sequence: CASSQEPNRGNYGYTF. CDR3 in DNA: TGTGCCAGCAGCCAAGAACCCAACAGGGGGAACTATGGCTACACCTTC.

This rearrangement joins TRBV30 to TRBJ1-6; tentatively, D is TRBD1 (5 bases). Germline V CDR1 and CDR2: GTSNPN, SVGIG (reference sequence). V lost 4 bases to trimming and J lost 11 bases, with 6 bases between them. The CDR3 spans 10 residues. CDR3 residues: CAWKGPPLHF. In DNA, the CDR3 is TGTGCCTGGAAGGGGCCACCCCTCCACTTT.

DNA for the CDR3: TGCAGTGCTACTAAAAATGAGCAGTTCTTC. Translating gives CSATKNEQFF. J is TRBJ2-1 and V is TRBV20-1; D unresolved. Germline loops: CDR1 DFQATT, CDR2 SNEGSKA (reference sequence). Trimming took off 4 bases at V and 7 bases at J, with 5 bases between the two ends. The CDR3 has 10 amino acids.

This clone was observed a single time. The chain recombines TRBV5-4 with TRBJ2-7, with TRBD1 matching over 11 bases. CDR1 SGHNT and CDR2 YYREEE come from the germline V gene (reference sequence). Losses at the gene ends were 3 bases for V and 4 bases for J; bases not matched to a gene: 6. This CDR3 region has 15 residues. CDR3 sequence reads: CASSYPGQGVYEQYF. The CDR3 nucleotides are TGTGCCAGCAGCTACCCGGGACAGGGGGTGTACGAGCAGTACTTC.

The count of this clone is one. J is TRBJ1-1 and V is TRBV15; tentative D call: TRBD1 (5 bases). In germline, CDR1 is LNHNV, CDR2 YYDKDF (reference sequence). The length of the CDR3 is 14 residues. Trimming cost V 1 base and J 0 bases, with 6 bases left between them. The CDR3 DNA sequence: TGTGCCACCAGCAGAGCAGGGCTGAACACTGAAGCTTTCTTT. As protein: CATSRAGLNTEAFF.

This clone was counted once. CDR3 bases: TGTGCCTGGAGGGGTGACAGGGGGTACTCACCCCTCCACTTT. The encoded protein is CAWRGDRGYSPLHF. This chain connects TRBV30 to TRBJ1-6, with 9 bases aligning to TRBD1. The V gene's germline CDR1 is GTSNPN and CDR2 SVGIG (reference sequence). This CDR3 has 14 residues. With V trimmed by 3 bases and J by 10 bases, 7 bases remained unmatched.

This clone has a single count. The V and J genes are TRBV5-8 and TRBJ1-2, with unresolved D. Trimming took off 4 bases at V and 0 bases at J, with 7 bases between the two ends. In germline, CDR1 is SGHTS, CDR2 YDEGEE. CDR3 length equals 13 residues. CDR3 sequence reads: CASSHGSNYGYTF. Here the CDR3 DNA reads TGTGCCAGCAGCCACGGTTCTAACTATGGCTACACCTTC.

The chain links TRBV10-2 to TRBJ2-5; D possibly corresponds to TRBD1 (6 bases). CDR3 length: 15 amino acids. The germline V gene has CDR1 WSHSY and CDR2 SAAADI. Trimming pared 3 bases from V and 5 bases from J, leaving 16 bases between. Here the CDR3 DNA reads TGCGCCAGCAGTGACAGTGGGCTGAGGGGGGAGACCCAGTACTTC. It codes for CASSDSGLRGETQYF.

The J gene is TRBJ2-5, the V gene TRBV7-3; 13 nucleotides agree with TRBD2. The CDR3 is 16 residues long. Germline V lookup: CDR1 SGHTA, CDR2 FQGTGA. After removal of 1 base from V and 2 bases from J, the junction contained 1 base not matched to a gene. The CDR3 region is CASSLKGLAGQETQYF. The CDR3 coding sequence is TGTGCCAGCAGCTTAAAGGGACTAGCGGGGCAAGAGACCCAGTACTTC.

The rearrangement uses TRBV13 and TRBJ1-3; tentative D call: TRBD1 (5 bases). V dropped 4 bases and J dropped 7 bases, with 11 bases sitting between them. Germline CDR1 reads PRHDT; CDR2 reads FYEKMQ (reference sequence). This CDR3 has 13 residues. In nucleotides, the CDR3 is TGTGCCAGCAGCTACACAGGTCTGAACACCATATATTTT. Protein: CASSYTGLNTIYF. The full variable domain, in which reference TRBV13 and TRBJ1-3 provide the parts outside the CDR3, is AAGVIQSPRHLIKEKRETATLKCYPIPRHDTVYWYQQGPGQDPQFLISFYEKMQSDKGSIPDRFSAQQFSDYHSELNMSSLELGDSALYFCASSYTGLNTIYFGEGSWLTVV.

This chain's CDR3 is CASSRTGIGNTIYF. The DNA for the CDR3 is TGTGCCAGCAGCCGGACAGGGATCGGAAACACCATATATTTT. The rearrangement uses TRBV2 and TRBJ1-3; 8 nucleotides line up with TRBD1. Losses at the gene ends were 6 bases for V and 4 bases for J; bases not matched to a gene: 5. The CDR3 has 14 residues. Germline values: CDR1 SNHLY, CDR2 FYNNEI.

This clone was counted once. The genes are TRBV4-1 and TRBJ1-2; 8 bases are shared with TRBD1. In germline, CDR1 is MGHRA, CDR2 YSYEKL. Trimming removed 3 bases from V and 0 bases from J; junction bases left unmatched: 18. This CDR3 is built from 20 residues. This chain's CDR3 is CASSQVGPGTGRTANYGYTF. Written as DNA, the CDR3 is TGCGCCAGCAGCCAGGTCGGACCAGGGACAGGTAGAACAGCTAACTATGGCTACACCTTC.

The chain employs TRBV3-1 (or the pseudogene TRBV3-2) and TRBJ2-7, with TRBD2 identical over 9 bases. With 3 bases clipped from V and 8 bases from J, the junction kept 8 bases outside the gene matches. Germline V gene data show CDR1 as LGHDT and CDR2 as YNNKEL (reference sequence). The CDR3 length is 14 residues. The CDR3 sequence: CASSHWTSDLKQYF. CDR3 DNA sequence: TGTGCCAGCAGCCATTGGACTAGCGACCTGAAGCAGTACTTC.

The chain recombines TRBV7-9 with TRBJ2-1, with D maybe TRBD2 (6 bases). Per the germline V gene, CDR1 is SEHNR and CDR2 is FQNEAQ (reference sequence). The CDR3 length is 13 residues. V gave up 1 base and J gave up 8 bases, with 9 bases separating them. CDR3 in amino acids: CASSLGLAHEQFF. The CDR3 nucleotides read TGTGCCAGCAGCTTAGGCCTAGCGCATGAGCAGTTCTTC. The variable domain in full, with the rest retrieved from reference TRBV7-9 and TRBJ2-1, is DTGVSQNPRHKITKRGQNVTFRCDPISEHNRLYWYRQTLGQGPEFLTYFQNEAQLEKSRLLSDRFSAERPKGSFSTLEIQRTEQGDSAMYLCASSLGLAHEQFFGPGTRLTVL.

The rearrangement uses TRBV10-2 and TRBJ1-5; 8 nucleotides line up with TRBD1. This CDR3 is built from 15 residues. V was clipped by 3 bases and J by 2 bases; unmatched bases: 3. CDR1 WSHSY and CDR2 SAAADI come from the germline V gene. This CDR3 is CASSDSGQGNQPQHF. CDR3 coding DNA: TGCGCCAGCAGTGATTCGGGACAGGGCAATCAGCCCCAGCATTTT.

The J gene is TRBJ2-5, the V gene TRBV7-3, with 11 nucleotides matching TRBD2. This CDR3 is 15 amino acids long. Germline V gene sequence: CDR1 SGHTA, CDR2 FQGTGA. After removal of 6 bases from V and 5 bases from J, the junction contained 8 bases not matched to a gene. The DNA for the CDR3 is TGTGCCAGCAGTTCAGTAGCGGGAGGGATGGAGACCCAGTACTTC. Amino acid sequence: CASSSVAGGMETQYF.

J is TRBJ2-1 and V is TRBV29-1; a weak D match, TRBD2 (5 bases). This CDR3 has 11 residues. Trimming removed 7 bases at V and 6 bases at J, with 10 bases between. Per germline, CDR1 SQVTM and CDR2 ANQGSEA. The CDR3 region has the DNA TGCAGCGGTGACTATTCCAATGAGCAGTTCTTC. This translates into CSGDYSNEQFF.

The chain is built from TRBV6-1 and TRBJ2-4; D possibly corresponds to TRBD2 (5 bases). V shed 0 bases and J shed 5 bases, with 5 bases lying between them. The CDR3 extends over 13 amino acids. The germline V gene encodes CDR1 MNHNS and CDR2 SASEGT. In DNA, the CDR3 is TGTGCCAGCAGTGAAGCCGGGGAAAACATTCAGTACTTC. Its protein is CASSEAGENIQYF.

CDR3 amino acids: CAISVGSGGATDTQYF. The CDR3 bases are TGTGCCATCAGTGTGGGTAGCGGGGGTGCCACAGATACGCAGTATTTT. V and J are TRBV10-3 and TRBJ2-3, with 9 bases matching TRBD2. The germline V gene has CDR1 ENHRY and CDR2 SYGVKD. The CDR3 consists of 16 residues. Trimming removed 4 bases from V and 2 bases from J; junction bases left unmatched: 7.